A single TCR beta chain is shown here with its context. Its target is not known. The PCR had 60 Vbeta and 13 Jbeta primers. TCRdb's copy holds only in-frame clones and misses some; the assay was immunoSEQ multiplex PCR. This sample has approximately 130,000 clones, with roughly 84% found just once. The sample is drawn from a study of cytomegalovirus exposure and HLA in healthy donors. Study-level information: Out of fewer than 500 genotyped donors, approximately 84% belonged to the Caucasian-associated ancestry cluster.

Study-wide results and limits: Earlier analysis found most TCR beta V segments productive about 87% or about 30% of the time.

Germline assignment: CDR1 SGHTA and CDR2 FQGNSA. There are 16 residues in the CDR3. The germline V and J ends were trimmed by 1 base and 0 bases, with 10 bases remaining between them. Healthy bone marrow donors formed the donor group. This clonotype originated in a girl aged 2-10 years in good health and CMV-seronegative. The gene calls are TRBV7-2 and TRBJ2-1, with D possibly matching TRBD2 (6 bases). Sequencing was done on a sample of PBMCs. CDR3 protein: CASSLDGGVSYNEQFF. The CDR3 DNA is TGTGCCAGCAGCTTAGATGGCGGGGTCTCCTACAATGAGCAGTTCTTC.